This T cell receptor (beta chain) was identified during a study of T cell repertoires in cytomegalovirus infection. Across the whole study: Recently identified HLA-C-restricted CMV epitopes were among the peptides used. Public TCR beta signatures marked donors with CMV infection and the matching HLA. Broader study findings: The ex vivo response was dominated by HLA-C-restricted CMV-specific TCR beta clonotypes.

TCRdb processed the reads anew with MiXCR; each CDR3 protein has one entry. This sample carries 450,000 to 550,000 distinct CDR3 sequences, 40% to 50% of them seen once, and the ten largest clones take about 45%. This clonotype was seen a few times. What it binds is unknown. Trimming removed 3 bases from V and 0 bases from J, with 13 bases in between. The CDR3 extends over 16 amino acids. Per germline, CDR1 MGHRA and CDR2 YSYEKL. The clonotype comes from a human donor in good health (CMV status not recorded). Some clones in this sample may be carry-over from other donors' samples. This specimen consisted of cultured PBMCs, obtained from culture after CMV antigen stimulation. The V gene is TRBV4-1, the J gene TRBJ2-3; the D gene is possibly TRBD2 (7 bases). The CDR3 is CASSHPAGASTDTQYF. For the CDR3, the DNA is TGCGCCAGCAGCCACCCTGCGGGGGCGAGCACAGATACGCAGTATTTT.